The 10 T cell receptor beta chains presented below share a single source sample, sequenced in a study of identical twins. TCRdb fed the 5' RACE reads into MiXCR, producing one record per CDR3 protein. The sample yields approximately 590,000 distinct CDR3 sequences, approximately 10% seen once. This sample was shared with a second study, whose subject was yellow fever vaccine responses in identical twins.

The specimen was PBMCs. These receptors originate from a woman between 18 and 29 years old in good health.

This chain connects TRBV13 to TRBJ2-1, with 7 bases aligning to TRBD1. V gave up 5 bases and J gave up 4 bases; unmatched junction bases: 5. CDR3 length: 14 residues. Germline V gives CDR1 PRHDT, CDR2 FYEKMQ (reference sequence). The CDR3 region is CASSPGTEYNEQFF. Here the CDR3 DNA reads TGTGCCAGCAGCCCCGGGACAGAGTACAATGAGCAGTTCTTC.

The chain employs TRBV12-3 or TRBV12-4 and TRBJ2-1; 8 nucleotides line up with TRBD2. CDR3 length equals 14 residues. Trimming removed 6 bases from V and 5 bases from J; junction bases left unmatched: 6. The CDR3 is CASSFPGLDNEQFF. Here the CDR3 DNA reads TGTGCCAGCAGCTTCCCGGGACTAGACAATGAGCAGTTCTTC.

The table lists this clonotype with a few counts. CDR3 sequence: CASSPRLAGGPYEQFF. CDR3 DNA: TGTGCCAGCAGTCCTCGACTAGCGGGGGGGCCCTATGAGCAGTTCTTC. The chain joins TRBV6-5 to TRBJ2-1, with 14 nucleotides matching TRBD2. Trimming cost V 5 bases and J 8 bases; bases outside gene matches: 8. The CDR3 totals 16 residues. Germline values: CDR1 MNHEY, CDR2 SVGAGI.

This clonotype was found many times. The genes are TRBV6-5 and TRBJ2-1; no reliable D call. The germline gives CDR1 MNHEY, CDR2 SVGAGI. V dropped 0 bases and J dropped 8 bases, with 20 bases sitting between them. The CDR3 is 17 residues long. The CDR3 is CASSYSGDLLGLDEQFF. CDR3 DNA: TGTGCCAGCAGTTACTCCGGTGACCTCCTGGGGTTGGATGAGCAGTTCTTC.

This clonotype has ten or more counts. This chain uses TRBV15 with TRBJ2-1; no reliable D call. The germline CDR1 and CDR2 sequences are LNHNV and YYDKDF (reference sequence). The length of the CDR3 is 14 residues. The germline V and J ends were trimmed by 0 bases and 7 bases, with 10 bases remaining between them. The CDR3 sequence: CATSRESPQNEQFF. The CDR3 DNA reads TGTGCCACCAGCAGAGAAAGTCCACAAAATGAGCAGTTCTTC.

The genes are TRBV6-5 and TRBJ1-6; no reliable D call. Trimming shortened V by 0 bases and J by 0 bases, and 12 bases separated the two germline ends. The CDR3 sequence is 18 residues long. Germline V gene sequence: CDR1 MNHEY, CDR2 SVGAGI. CDR3 residues: CASSYSTRSSSYNSPLHF. For the CDR3, the DNA is TGTGCCAGCAGTTACTCGACTAGGTCGAGCTCCTATAATTCACCCCTCCACTTT.

This clonotype showed up just a few times. This chain links TRBV20-1 with TRBJ2-7, with 7 bases matching TRBD2. CDR3 size: 14 residues. CDR1 and CDR2 (germline): DFQATT, SNEGSKA (reference sequence). The junction had 6 bases not matched to a gene; V was cut back by 0 bases and J by 4 bases. The CDR3 loop reads CSARDMGREYEQYF. Written as DNA, the CDR3 is TGCAGTGCTAGAGATATGGGGAGGGAGTACGAGCAGTACTTC.

This clonotype has at least ten counts. The rearrangement joins TRBV5-6 to TRBJ1-5; D is unresolved. There are 15 residues in the CDR3. In germline, CDR1 is SGHDT, CDR2 YYEEEE. The V gene lost 4 bases and the J gene lost 2 bases, with 13 bases spanning the gap. This CDR3 is CASSTYQGGNQPQHF. CDR3 in DNA: TGTGCCAGCAGCACCTACCAAGGAGGCAATCAGCCCCAGCATTTT.

This clonotype was seen many times. The CDR3 DNA is TGTGCCAGCAAATCCGGTGGCTCACCGGGACAGGGGCCAGATACGCAGTATTTT. Translating it yields CASKSGGSPGQGPDTQYF. The gene calls are TRBV12-3 or TRBV12-4 and TRBJ2-3; 10 nucleotides align to TRBD1. The CDR3 runs 18 residues. Trimming took 7 bases from V and 4 from J; bases not matched to a gene: 17.

This clonotype was detected a few times. V and J are TRBV12-3 or TRBV12-4 and TRBJ2-5; tentative D call: TRBD1 (5 bases). The CDR3 has 13 amino acids. V was shortened by 6 bases and J by 4 bases, with 12 bases between the two germline ends. The CDR3 region is CASRPGYAETQYF. CDR3 coding DNA: TGTGCCAGCAGGCCAGGGTATGCAGAGACCCAGTACTTC.